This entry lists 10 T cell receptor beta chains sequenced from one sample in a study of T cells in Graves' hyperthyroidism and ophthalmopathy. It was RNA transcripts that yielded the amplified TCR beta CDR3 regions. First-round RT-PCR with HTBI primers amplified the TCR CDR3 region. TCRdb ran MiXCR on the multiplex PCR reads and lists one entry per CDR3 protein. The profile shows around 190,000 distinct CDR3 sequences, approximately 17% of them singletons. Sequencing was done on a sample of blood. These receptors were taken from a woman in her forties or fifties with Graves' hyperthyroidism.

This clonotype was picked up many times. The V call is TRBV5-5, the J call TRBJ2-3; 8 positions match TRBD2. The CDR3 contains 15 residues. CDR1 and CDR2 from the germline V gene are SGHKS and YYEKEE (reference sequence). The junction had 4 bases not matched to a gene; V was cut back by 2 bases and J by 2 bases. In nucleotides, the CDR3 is TGTGCCAGCAGCTTCGGCGGGGGGACCACAGATACGCAGTATTTT. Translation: CASSFGGGTTDTQYF.

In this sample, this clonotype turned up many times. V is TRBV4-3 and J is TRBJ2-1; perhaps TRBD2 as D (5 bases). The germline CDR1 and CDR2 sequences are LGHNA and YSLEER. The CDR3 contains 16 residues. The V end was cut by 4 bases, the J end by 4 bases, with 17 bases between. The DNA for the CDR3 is TGCGCCAGCAGCCTCGTACGACGGGGATCGTACAATGAGCAGTTCTTC. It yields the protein CASSLVRRGSYNEQFF.

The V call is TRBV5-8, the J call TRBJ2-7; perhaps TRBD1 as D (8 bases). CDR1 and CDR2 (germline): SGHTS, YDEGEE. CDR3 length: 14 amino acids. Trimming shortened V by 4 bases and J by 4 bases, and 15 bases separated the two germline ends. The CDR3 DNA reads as TGTGCCAGCAGCCGCGGACAGGGAGGGTACGAGCAGTACTTC. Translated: CASSRGQGGYEQYF. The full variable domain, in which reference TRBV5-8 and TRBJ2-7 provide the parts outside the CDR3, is EAGVTQSPTHLIKTRGQQATLRCSPISGHTSVYWYQQALGLGLQFLLWYDEGEERNRGNFPPRFSGRQFPNYSSELNVNALELEDSALYLCASSRGQGGYEQYFGPGTRLTVT.

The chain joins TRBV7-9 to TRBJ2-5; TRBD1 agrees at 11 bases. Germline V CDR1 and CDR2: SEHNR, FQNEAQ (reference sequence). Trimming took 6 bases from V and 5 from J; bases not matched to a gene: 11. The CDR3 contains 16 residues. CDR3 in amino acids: CASRSRGDRGFETQYF. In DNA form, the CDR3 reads TGTGCCAGCAGGTCTCGCGGGGACAGGGGGTTCGAGACCCAGTACTTC.

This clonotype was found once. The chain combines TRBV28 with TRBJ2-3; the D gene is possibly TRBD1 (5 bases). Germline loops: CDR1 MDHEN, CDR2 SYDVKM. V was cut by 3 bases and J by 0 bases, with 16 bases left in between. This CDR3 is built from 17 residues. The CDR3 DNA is TGTGCCAGCAGTTTGCTGGACCAGGGCCCTAGCACAGATACGCAGTATTTT. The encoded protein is CASSLLDQGPSTDTQYF. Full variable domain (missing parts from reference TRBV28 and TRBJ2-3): DVKVTQSSRYLVKRTGEKVFLECVQDMDHENMFWYRQDPGLGLRLIYFSYDVKMKEKGDIPEGYSVSREKKERFSLILESASTNQTSMYLCASSLLDQGPSTDTQYFGPGTRLTVL.

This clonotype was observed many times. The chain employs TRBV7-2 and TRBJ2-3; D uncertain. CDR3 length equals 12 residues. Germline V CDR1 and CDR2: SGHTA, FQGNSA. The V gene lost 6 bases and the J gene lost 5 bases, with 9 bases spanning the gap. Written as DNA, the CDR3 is TGTGCCAGCAGAATGACTGGAGATACGCAGTATTTT. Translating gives CASRMTGDTQYF.

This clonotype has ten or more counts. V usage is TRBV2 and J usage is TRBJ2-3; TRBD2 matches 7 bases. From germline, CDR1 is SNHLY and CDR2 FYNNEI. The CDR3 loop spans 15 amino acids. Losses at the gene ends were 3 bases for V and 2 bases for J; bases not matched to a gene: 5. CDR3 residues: CASSDWRGYTDTQYF. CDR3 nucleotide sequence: TGTGCCAGCAGTGACTGGCGGGGGTACACAGATACGCAGTATTTT. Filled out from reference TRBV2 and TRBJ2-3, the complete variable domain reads EPEVTQTPSHQVTQMGQEVILRCVPISNHLYFYWYRQILGQKVEFLVSFYNNEISEKSEIFDDQFSVERPDGSNFTLKIRSTKLEDSAMYFCASSDWRGYTDTQYFGPGTRLTVL.

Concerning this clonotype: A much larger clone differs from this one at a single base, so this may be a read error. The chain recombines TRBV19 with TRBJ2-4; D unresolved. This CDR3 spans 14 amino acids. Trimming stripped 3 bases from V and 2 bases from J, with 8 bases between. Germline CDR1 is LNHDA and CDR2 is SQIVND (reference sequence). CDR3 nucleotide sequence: TGTGCCAGTAGTATCAGGCAGTCCAAAAACATTCAGTACTTC. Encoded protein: CASSIRQSKNIQYF.

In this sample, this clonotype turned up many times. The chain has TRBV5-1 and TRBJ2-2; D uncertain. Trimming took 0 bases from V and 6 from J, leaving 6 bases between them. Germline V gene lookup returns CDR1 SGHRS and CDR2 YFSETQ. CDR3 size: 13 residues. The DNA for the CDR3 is TGCGCCAGCAGCTTGGCGGCCGCCGGGGAGCTGTTTTTT. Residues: CASSLAAAGELFF.

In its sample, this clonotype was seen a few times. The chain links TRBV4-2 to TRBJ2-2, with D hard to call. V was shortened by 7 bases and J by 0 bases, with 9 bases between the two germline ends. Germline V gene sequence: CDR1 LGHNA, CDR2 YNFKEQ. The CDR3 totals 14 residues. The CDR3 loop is CASNHNANTGELFF. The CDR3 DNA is TGTGCCAGCAACCACAACGCGAACACCGGGGAGCTGTTTTTT.